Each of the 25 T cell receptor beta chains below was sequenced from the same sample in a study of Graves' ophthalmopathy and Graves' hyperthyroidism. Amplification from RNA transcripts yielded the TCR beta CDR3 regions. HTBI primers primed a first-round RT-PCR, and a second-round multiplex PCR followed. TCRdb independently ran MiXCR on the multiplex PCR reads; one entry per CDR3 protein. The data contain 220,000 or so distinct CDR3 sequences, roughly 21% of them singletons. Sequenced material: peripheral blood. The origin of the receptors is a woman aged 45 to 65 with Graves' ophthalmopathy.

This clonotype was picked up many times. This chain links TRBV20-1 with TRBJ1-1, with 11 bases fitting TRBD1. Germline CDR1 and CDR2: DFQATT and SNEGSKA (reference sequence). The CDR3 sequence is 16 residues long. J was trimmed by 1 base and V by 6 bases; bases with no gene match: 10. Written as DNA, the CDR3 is TGCAGTGCAACGGACAGGGGGCACCCCCCGAACACTGAAGCTTTCTTT. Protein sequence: CSATDRGHPPNTEAFF.

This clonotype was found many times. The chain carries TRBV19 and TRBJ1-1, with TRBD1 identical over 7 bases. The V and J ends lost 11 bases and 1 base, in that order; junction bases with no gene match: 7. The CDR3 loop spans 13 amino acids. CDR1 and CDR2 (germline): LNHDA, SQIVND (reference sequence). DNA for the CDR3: TGTGCCGCAACGGGACAGTCGAACACTGAAGCTTTCTTT. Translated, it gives CAATGQSNTEAFF.

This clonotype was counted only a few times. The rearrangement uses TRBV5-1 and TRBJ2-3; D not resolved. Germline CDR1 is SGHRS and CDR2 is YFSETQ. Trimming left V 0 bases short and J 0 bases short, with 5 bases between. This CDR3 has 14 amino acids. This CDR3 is CASSLELSTDTQYF. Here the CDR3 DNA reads TGCGCCAGCAGCTTGGAGCTGAGCACAGATACGCAGTATTTT.

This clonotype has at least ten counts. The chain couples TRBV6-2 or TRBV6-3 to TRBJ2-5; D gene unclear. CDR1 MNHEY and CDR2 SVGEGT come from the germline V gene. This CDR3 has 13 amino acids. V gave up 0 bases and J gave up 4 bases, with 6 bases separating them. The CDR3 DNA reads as TGTGCCAGCAGTTACTCAGCCGTAGAGACCCAGTACTTC. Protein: CASSYSAVETQYF.

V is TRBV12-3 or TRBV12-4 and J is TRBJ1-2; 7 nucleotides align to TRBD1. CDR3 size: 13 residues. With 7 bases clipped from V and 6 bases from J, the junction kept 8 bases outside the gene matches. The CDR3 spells CASKPTGADGYTF. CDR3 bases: TGTGCCAGCAAACCAACAGGGGCTGATGGCTACACCTTC.

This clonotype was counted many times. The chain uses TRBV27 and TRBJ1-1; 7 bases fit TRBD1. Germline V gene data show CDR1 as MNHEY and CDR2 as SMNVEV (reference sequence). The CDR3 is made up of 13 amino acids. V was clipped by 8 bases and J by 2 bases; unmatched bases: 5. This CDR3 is CASRDRDNTEAFF. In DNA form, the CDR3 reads TGTGCCAGCCGAGACAGGGACAACACTGAAGCTTTCTTT.

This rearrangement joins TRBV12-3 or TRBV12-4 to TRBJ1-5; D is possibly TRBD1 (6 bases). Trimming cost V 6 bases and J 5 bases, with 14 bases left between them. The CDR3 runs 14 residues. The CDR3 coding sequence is TGTGCCAGCAGGGGGGGCATGGCATATCAGCCCCAGCATTTT. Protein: CASRGGMAYQPQHF.

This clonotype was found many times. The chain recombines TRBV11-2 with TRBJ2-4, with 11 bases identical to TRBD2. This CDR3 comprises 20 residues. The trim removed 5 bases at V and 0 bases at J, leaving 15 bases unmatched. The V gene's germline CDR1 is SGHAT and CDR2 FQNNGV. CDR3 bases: TGTGCCAGCAGCCCCGGACTAGCGGGCCAAAGCGACCTAGCCAAAAACATTCAGTACTTC. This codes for CASSPGLAGQSDLAKNIQYF.

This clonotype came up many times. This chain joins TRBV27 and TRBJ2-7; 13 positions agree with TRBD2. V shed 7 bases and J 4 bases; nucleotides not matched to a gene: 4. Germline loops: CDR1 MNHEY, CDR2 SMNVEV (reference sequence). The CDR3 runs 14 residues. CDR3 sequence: CASKLAGGPYEQYF. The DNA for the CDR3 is TGTGCCAGCAAACTAGCGGGAGGGCCTTACGAGCAGTACTTC.

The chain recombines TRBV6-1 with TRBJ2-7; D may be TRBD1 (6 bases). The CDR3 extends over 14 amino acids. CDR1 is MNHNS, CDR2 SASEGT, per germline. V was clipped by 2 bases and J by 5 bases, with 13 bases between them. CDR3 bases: TGTGCCAGCAGTGAAAACAGGGCGATCCACGAGCAGTACTTC. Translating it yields CASSENRAIHEQYF.

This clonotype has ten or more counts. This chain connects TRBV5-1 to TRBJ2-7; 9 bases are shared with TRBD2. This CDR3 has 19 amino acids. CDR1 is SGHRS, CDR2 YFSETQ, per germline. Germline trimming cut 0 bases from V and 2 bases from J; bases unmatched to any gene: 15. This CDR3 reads CASSLDVASGIPVPYEQYF. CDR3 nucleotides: TGCGCCAGCAGCTTGGACGTGGCTAGCGGGATTCCGGTGCCCTACGAGCAGTACTTC.

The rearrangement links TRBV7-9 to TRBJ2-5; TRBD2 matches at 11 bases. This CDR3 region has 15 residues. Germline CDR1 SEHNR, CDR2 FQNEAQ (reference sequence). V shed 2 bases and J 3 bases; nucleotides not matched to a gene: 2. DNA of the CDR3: TGTGCCAGCAGCTTATCACTAGCGGGAGAAGAGACCCAGTACTTC. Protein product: CASSLSLAGEETQYF. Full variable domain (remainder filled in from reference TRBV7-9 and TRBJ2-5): DTGVSQNPRHKITKRGQNVTFRCDPISEHNRLYWYRQTLGQGPEFLTYFQNEAQLEKSRLLSDRFSAERPKGSFSTLEIQRTEQGDSAMYLCASSLSLAGEETQYFGPGTRLLVL.

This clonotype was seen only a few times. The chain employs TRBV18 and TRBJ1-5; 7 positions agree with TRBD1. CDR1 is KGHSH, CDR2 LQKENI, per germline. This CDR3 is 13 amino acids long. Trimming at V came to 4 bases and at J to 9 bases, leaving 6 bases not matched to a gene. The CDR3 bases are TGTGCCAGCTCACAGGGACAGATCGTGCCCCAGCATTTT. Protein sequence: CASSQGQIVPQHF. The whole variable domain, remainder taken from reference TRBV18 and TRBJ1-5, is NAGVMQNPRHLVRRRGQEARLRCSPMKGHSHVYWYRQLPEEGLKFMVYLQKENIIDESGMPKERFSAEFPKEGPSILRIQQVVRGDSAAYFCASSQGQIVPQHFGDGTRLSIL.

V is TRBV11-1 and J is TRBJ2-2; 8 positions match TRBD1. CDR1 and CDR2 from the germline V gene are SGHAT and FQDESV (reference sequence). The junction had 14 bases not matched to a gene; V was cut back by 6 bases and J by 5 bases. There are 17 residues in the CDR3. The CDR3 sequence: CASSVRAGGVGTGELFF. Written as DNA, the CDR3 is TGTGCCAGCAGTGTGAGGGCAGGGGGCGTAGGTACCGGGGAGCTGTTTTTT.

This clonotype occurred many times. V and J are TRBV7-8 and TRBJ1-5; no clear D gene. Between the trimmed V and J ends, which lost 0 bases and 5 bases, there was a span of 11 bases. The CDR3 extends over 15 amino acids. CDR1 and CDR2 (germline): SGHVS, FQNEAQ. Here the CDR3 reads CASSLAWRSDQPQHF. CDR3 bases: TGTGCCAGCAGCTTAGCATGGAGGTCGGATCAGCCCCAGCATTTT.

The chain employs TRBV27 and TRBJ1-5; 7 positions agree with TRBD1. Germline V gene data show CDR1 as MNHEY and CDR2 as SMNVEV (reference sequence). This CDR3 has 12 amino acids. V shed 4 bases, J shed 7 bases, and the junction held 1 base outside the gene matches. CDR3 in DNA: TGTGCCAGCAGTTACAGGGGACAGCCCCAGCATTTT. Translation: CASSYRGQPQHF.

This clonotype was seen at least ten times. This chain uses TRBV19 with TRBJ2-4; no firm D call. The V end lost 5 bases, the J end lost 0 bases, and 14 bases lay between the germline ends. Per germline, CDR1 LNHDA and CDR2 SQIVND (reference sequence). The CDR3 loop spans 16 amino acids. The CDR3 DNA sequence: TGTGCCAGTAGTCCAGCAATCCTACTAGCCAAAAACATTCAGTACTTC. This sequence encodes CASSPAILLAKNIQYF. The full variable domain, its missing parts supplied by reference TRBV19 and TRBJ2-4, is DGGITQSPKYLFRKEGQNVTLSCEQNLNHDAMYWYRQDPGQGLRLIYYSQIVNDFQKGDIAEGYSVSREKKESFPLTVTSAQKNPTAFYLCASSPAILLAKNIQYFGAGTRLSVL.

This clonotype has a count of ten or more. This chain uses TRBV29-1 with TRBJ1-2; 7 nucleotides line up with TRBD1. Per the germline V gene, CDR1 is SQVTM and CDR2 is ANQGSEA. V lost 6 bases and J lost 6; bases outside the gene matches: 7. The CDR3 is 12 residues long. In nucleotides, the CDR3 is TGCAGCGTCGCCGACAGGGAGAATGGCTACACCTTC. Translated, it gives CSVADRENGYTF.

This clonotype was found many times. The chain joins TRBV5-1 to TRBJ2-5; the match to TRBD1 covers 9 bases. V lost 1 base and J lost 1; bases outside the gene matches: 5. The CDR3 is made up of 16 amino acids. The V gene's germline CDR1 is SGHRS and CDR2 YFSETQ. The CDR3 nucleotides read TGCGCCAGCAGCTTGCGAGGGACAGGGACCCAAGAGACCCAGTACTTC. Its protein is CASSLRGTGTQETQYF. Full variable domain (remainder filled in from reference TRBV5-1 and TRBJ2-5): KAGVTQTPRYLIKTRGQQVTLSCSPISGHRSVSWYQQTPGQGLQFLFEYFSETQRNKGNFPGRFSGRQFSNSRSEMNVSTLELGDSALYLCASSLRGTGTQETQYFGPGTRLLVL.

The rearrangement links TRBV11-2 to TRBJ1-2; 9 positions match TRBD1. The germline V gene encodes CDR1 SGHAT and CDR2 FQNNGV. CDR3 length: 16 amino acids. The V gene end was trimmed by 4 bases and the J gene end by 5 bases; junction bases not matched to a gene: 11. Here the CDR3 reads CASSSGTGLGGYGYTF. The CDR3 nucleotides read TGTGCCAGCAGCTCCGGGACAGGGCTCGGGGGGTATGGCTACACCTTC.

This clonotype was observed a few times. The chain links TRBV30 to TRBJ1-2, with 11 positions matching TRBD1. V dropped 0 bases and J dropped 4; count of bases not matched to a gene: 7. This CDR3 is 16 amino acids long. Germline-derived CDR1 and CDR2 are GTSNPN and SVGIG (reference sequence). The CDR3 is CAWSVSRTGGTYGYTF. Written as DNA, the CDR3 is TGTGCCTGGAGTGTTTCGCGGACAGGGGGCACCTATGGCTACACCTTC.

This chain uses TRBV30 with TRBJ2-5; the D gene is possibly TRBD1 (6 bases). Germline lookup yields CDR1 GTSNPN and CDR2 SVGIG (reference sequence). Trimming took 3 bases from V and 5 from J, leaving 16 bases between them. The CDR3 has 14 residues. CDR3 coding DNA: TGTGCCTGGAGCCGCTCAGGGGATCGGGAGACCCAGTACTTC. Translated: CAWSRSGDRETQYF.

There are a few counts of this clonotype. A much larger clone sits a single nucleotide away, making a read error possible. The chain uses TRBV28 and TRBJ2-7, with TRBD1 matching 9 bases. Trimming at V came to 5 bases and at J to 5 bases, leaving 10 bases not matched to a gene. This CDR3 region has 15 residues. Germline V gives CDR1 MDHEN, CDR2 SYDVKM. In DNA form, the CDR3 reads TGTGCCAGCAGTACCCAACAGGGGGCCCTCCACGAGCAGTACTTC. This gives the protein CASSTQQGALHEQYF.

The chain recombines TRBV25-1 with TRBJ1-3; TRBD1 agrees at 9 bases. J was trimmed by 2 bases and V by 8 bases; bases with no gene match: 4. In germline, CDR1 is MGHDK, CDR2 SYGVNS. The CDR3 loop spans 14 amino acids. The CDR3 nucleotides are TGTGCCAGCCGGACAGGGGACCCTGGAAACACCATATATTTT. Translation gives CASRTGDPGNTIYF.

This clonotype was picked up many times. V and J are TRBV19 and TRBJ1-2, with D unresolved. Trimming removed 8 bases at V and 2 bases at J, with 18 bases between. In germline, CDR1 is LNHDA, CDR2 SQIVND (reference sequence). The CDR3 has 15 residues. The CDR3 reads CASCPPRVANYGYTF. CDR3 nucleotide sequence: TGTGCCAGTTGCCCCCCAAGGGTGGCCAACTATGGCTACACCTTC.